The clone carrying this TCR beta chain was detected a few times. Its target is unknown. These data originate in a study of OX40 agonist ivuxolimab in advanced cancers. Study context: Patients took ivuxolimab, an agonistic anti-OX40 (CD134) antibody.

Generated by immunoSEQ multiplex PCR, the TCRdb table keeps only in-frame clones and is missing some. The table lists around 70,000 clones, roughly 87% of them singletons. Germline-derived CDR1 and CDR2 are PRHDT and FYEKMQ (reference sequence). This CDR3 region has 16 residues. Between the trimmed V and J ends, which lost 4 bases and 9 bases, there was a span of 19 bases. Study-wide results and caveats: On average, a greater number of expanded clones characterised CD8+ T cells relative to CD4+.

The source is an adult with an advanced solid tumor such as melanoma, head and neck, liver or kidney cancer. The sequences come from CD4+ or CD8+ T cells sorted from blood, collected in a trial of the OX40 agonist ivuxolimab. V is TRBV13 and J is TRBJ1-6, with D uncertain. Written as DNA, the CDR3 is TGTGCCAGCAGCTCACGGCGGTTCGGGTTTGGTTCACCCCTCCACTTT. This codes for CASSSRRFGFGSPLHF.